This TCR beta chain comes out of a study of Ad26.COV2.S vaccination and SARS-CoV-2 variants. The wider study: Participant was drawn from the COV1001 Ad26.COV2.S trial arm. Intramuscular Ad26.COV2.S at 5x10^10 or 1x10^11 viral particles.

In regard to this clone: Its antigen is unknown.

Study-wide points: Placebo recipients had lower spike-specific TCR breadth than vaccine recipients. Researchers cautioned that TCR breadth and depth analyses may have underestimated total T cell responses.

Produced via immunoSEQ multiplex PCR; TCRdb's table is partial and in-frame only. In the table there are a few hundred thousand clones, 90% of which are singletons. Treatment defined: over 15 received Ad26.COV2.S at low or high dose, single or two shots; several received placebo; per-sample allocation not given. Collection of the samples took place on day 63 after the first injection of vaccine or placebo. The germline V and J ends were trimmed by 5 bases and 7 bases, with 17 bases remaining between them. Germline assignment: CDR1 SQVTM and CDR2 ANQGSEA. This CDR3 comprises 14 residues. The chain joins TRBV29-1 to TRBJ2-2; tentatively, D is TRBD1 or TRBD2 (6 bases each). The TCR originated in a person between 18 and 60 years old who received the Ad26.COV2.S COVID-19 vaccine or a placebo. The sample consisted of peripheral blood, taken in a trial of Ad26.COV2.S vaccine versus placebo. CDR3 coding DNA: TGCAGCGTTCCGGTTGGGGGGCATAGCGGGGAGCTGTTTTTT. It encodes CSVPVGGHSGELFF.